The 7 T cell receptor beta chains presented below share a single source sample, sequenced in a study of T-cell reconstitution after alpha-beta-depleted transplantation in children (dated by TCRdb to 2016 to 2017). Libraries were made using PCR. Sequencing instrument: Illumina HiSeq 2500. Molecular barcoding was employed in the preparation of TCR libraries, with unique molecular identifiers being used to normalize TCRbeta repertoire quantification. TCRdb reworked the public reads: Q25 trimming with fastp, MiXCR clone assembly, productive beta chains retained. Each CDR3 protein appears once, grouped with its most common genes and DNA. The sample table shows about 400,000 distinct CDR3 sequences, and about a sixth are seen once. The ten largest clones add up to around 28% of the sample. The treatment or condition label here, explained by the study, means: allogeneic hematopoietic cell transplantation with graft depleted of TCRalphabeta T cells and CD19 B cells.

Sequenced material: PBMCs, mostly from graft donor cells, taken 360 days after TCRalphabeta/CD19-depleted stem cell transplant. These receptors all come from a boy under two years old who had a stem cell transplant for Wiskott-Aldrich syndrome, so the T cells may come from the graft donor.

This clonotype has at least ten counts. The junction does not match germline at one end; this may be a read error. J is TRBJ2-2 and V is TRBV12-3 or TRBV12-4; TRBD1 matches at 7 bases. The CDR3 runs to 15 residues. The CDR3 coding sequence is TGTGCCAGCAGCTTAGGGGGCAGGAACACCGGGGAGCTGTTTTTT. This codes for CASSLGGRNTGELFF.

This clonotype was picked up one time. The CDR3 loop is CATSDSLGELFF. The CDR3 DNA follows: TGTGCCACCAGTGATTCGCTCGGGGAGCTGTTTTTT. This chain joins TRBV24-1 and TRBJ2-2, with D uncertain. This CDR3 spans 12 amino acids. The ends were cut back, 2 bases at V and 7 bases at J, with 4 bases in the middle. Per germline, CDR1 KGHDR and CDR2 SFDVKD.

The chain links TRBV5-1 to TRBJ1-4, with TRBD1 as a possible D gene (5 bases). This CDR3 comprises 14 residues. V was trimmed by 5 bases and J by 5 bases, leaving 13 bases between them. CDR1 is SGHRS and CDR2 is YFSETQ in the germline V gene. The CDR3 sequence is CASRPGARNEKLFF. The CDR3 region has the DNA TGCGCCAGCAGGCCTGGGGCCCGAAATGAAAAACTGTTTTTT.

The chain uses TRBV7-2 and TRBJ2-7; 9 positions match TRBD1. The CDR3 sequence is 13 residues long. Germline V gives CDR1 SGHTA, CDR2 FQGNSA. Trimming took 3 bases from V and 12 from J; bases not matched to a gene: 9. This CDR3 reads CASSLEKTGGLYF. The CDR3 DNA sequence: TGTGCCAGCAGCTTGGAGAAAACAGGGGGCCTGTACTTC.

This clonotype has ten or more counts. The chain combines TRBV12-3 or TRBV12-4 with TRBJ2-1, with 7 bases matching TRBD2. The CDR3 length is 16 residues. V lost 2 bases, J lost 3 bases, and 7 bases stayed unmatched. The CDR3 loop is CASSLRSSGNYNEQFF. The CDR3 region has the DNA TGTGCCAGCAGTTTAAGGTCGAGCGGGAACTACAATGAGCAGTTCTTC.

The gene calls are TRBV4-1 and TRBJ2-5; 9 bases agree with TRBD2. The trim removed 1 base at V and 1 base at J, leaving 4 bases unmatched. This CDR3 is built from 16 residues. CDR1 MGHRA and CDR2 YSYEKL come from the germline V gene. The CDR3 sequence: CASSQGLAGSQETQYF. The CDR3 nucleotides are TGCGCCAGCAGCCAAGGGCTAGCGGGGTCCCAAGAGACCCAGTACTTC.

This clonotype was picked up many times. CDR3 region: CAISPGETQYF. The CDR3 nucleotides read TGTGCCATCAGCCCGGGTGAGACCCAGTACTTC. The chain links TRBV10-3 to TRBJ2-5, with D unclear. Germline CDR1 reads ENHRY; CDR2 reads SYGVKD. V was shortened by 6 bases and J by 5 bases, with 7 bases between the two germline ends. This CDR3 spans 11 amino acids.